The rows below give T cell receptor beta chains drawn from one sample of a study of cytomegalovirus exposure and HLA in healthy donors. Sequencing used immunoSEQ multiplex PCR; TCRdb keeps in-frame clones, though not all of them. The table has about 200,000 clones, 80% to 85% seen once. The sequenced sample consisted of PBMCs. The receptors here all came from a woman in her twenties or thirties in good health and CMV-seronegative. Each CDR3 is given with its conserved first and last residue. The D gene is left open where the match is weak. Size is omitted from some rows. Given values are once, few, many or a class for expanded clones.

abundance: .
d_gene: TRBD2
j_gene: TRBJ2-7
v_gene: TRBV9
CDR3aa: CASSVGPAGEGYEQYF
CDR3nt: TGTGCCAGCAGCGTAGGTCCGGCTGGGGAGGGCTACGAGCAGTACTTC

abundance: .
d_gene: TRBD1
j_gene: TRBJ2-5
v_gene: TRBV10-1
CDR3aa: CASSDPGTVETQYF
CDR3nt: TGCGCCAGCAGTGACCCTGGGACAGTGGAGACCCAGTACTTC

abundance: .
d_gene: TRBD1
j_gene: TRBJ2-7
v_gene: TRBV30
CDR3aa: CAWAKQGAGEQYF
CDR3nt: TGTGCCTGGGCCAAACAGGGGGCGGGTGAGCAGTACTTC

abundance: .
d_gene: .
j_gene: TRBJ2-5
v_gene: TRBV7-9
CDR3aa: CASSFGLTQETQYF
CDR3nt: TGTGCCAGCAGCTTTGGACTTACCCAAGAGACCCAGTACTTC

abundance: once
d_gene: .
j_gene: TRBJ1-1
v_gene: TRBV7-3
CDR3aa: CASSSAGTGNTEAFF
CDR3nt: TGTGCCAGCAGCTCCGCCGGAACAGGGAACACTGAAGCTTTCTTT

abundance: .
d_gene: .
j_gene: TRBJ2-1
v_gene: TRBV7-3
CDR3aa: CASSSPPGAGQFF
CDR3nt: TGTGCCAGCAGCTCCCCCCCGGGCGCGGGTCAGTTCTTC

abundance: .
d_gene: .
j_gene: TRBJ2-7
v_gene: TRBV6-1
CDR3aa: CASSSARVGPYEQYF
CDR3nt: TGTGCCAGCAGTTCCGCGAGGGTCGGCCCCTACGAGCAGTACTTC

abundance: few
d_gene: TRBD1
j_gene: TRBJ1-3
v_gene: TRBV4-1
CDR3aa: CASSQGRGPGNTIYF
CDR3nt: TGCGCCAGCAGCCAAGGCAGGGGGCCTGGAAACACCATATATTTT

abundance: few
d_gene: TRBD1
j_gene: TRBJ1-2
v_gene: TRBV6-5
CDR3aa: CASSYSWDSPYYTF
CDR3nt: TGTGCCAGCAGTTACTCCTGGGACAGTCCTTACTACACCTTC

abundance: .
d_gene: .
j_gene: TRBJ2-7
v_gene: TRBV28
CDR3aa: CASTSGPYEQYF
CDR3nt: TGTGCCAGTACATCAGGGCCCTACGAGCAGTACTTC

abundance: .
d_gene: TRBD2
j_gene: TRBJ2-3
v_gene: TRBV5-1
CDR3aa: CASSLGLAGGSTDTQYF
CDR3nt: TGCGCCAGCAGCTTGGGGCTAGCGGGGGGCTCCACAGATACGCAGTATTTT

abundance: .
d_gene: .
j_gene: TRBJ1-1
v_gene: TRBV27
CDR3aa: CASSSVMNTEAFF
CDR3nt: TGTGCCAGCAGCTCGGTTATGAACACTGAAGCTTTCTTT

abundance: .
d_gene: TRBD2
j_gene: TRBJ2-1
v_gene: TRBV14
CDR3aa: CASSVHSGRDYNEQFF
CDR3nt: TGTGCCAGCAGCGTTCATAGCGGGAGAGACTACAATGAGCAGTTCTTC

abundance: .
d_gene: .
j_gene: TRBJ1-3
v_gene: TRBV7-6
CDR3aa: CASRPTGGGNTIYF
CDR3nt: TGTGCCAGCAGACCCACTGGGGGGGGAAACACCATATATTTT

abundance: .
d_gene: TRBD1
j_gene: TRBJ1-1
v_gene: TRBV4-1
CDR3aa: CASSQLTQGDTEAFF
CDR3nt: TGCGCCAGCAGCCAATTAACCCAGGGGGACACTGAAGCTTTCTTT

abundance: .
d_gene: TRBD1
j_gene: TRBJ1-6
v_gene: TRBV6-1
CDR3aa: CASSESRGLTNSPLHF
CDR3nt: TGTGCCAGCAGTGAATCCAGGGGGCTTACTAATTCACCCCTCCACTTT

abundance: .
d_gene: TRBD1
j_gene: TRBJ2-4
v_gene: TRBV5-5
CDR3aa: CASSFDQGAGNIQYF
CDR3nt: TGTGCCAGCAGCTTTGACCAGGGGGCCGGCAACATTCAGTACTTC

abundance: few
d_gene: .
j_gene: TRBJ1-2
v_gene: TRBV29-1
CDR3aa: CSVVTVYGYTF
CDR3nt: TGCAGCGTTGTAACAGTCTATGGCTACACCTTC

abundance: .
d_gene: TRBD1
j_gene: TRBJ1-5
v_gene: TRBV19
CDR3aa: CASSRQGGNQPQHF
CDR3nt: TGTGCCAGTAGTAGACAGGGTGGAAATCAGCCCCAGCATTTT

abundance: .
d_gene: .
j_gene: TRBJ2-1
v_gene: TRBV11-2
CDR3aa: CASSLGAFVNEQFF
CDR3nt: TGTGCCAGCAGCTTAGGGGCTTTCGTCAATGAGCAGTTCTTC

abundance: .
d_gene: .
j_gene: TRBJ1-1
v_gene: TRBV7-8
CDR3aa: CASSLDRATEAFF
CDR3nt: TGTGCCAGCAGCTTAGACAGGGCTACTGAAGCTTTCTTT

abundance: .
d_gene: .
j_gene: TRBJ1-6
v_gene: TRBV7-6
CDR3aa: CASSPSRTGLSSYNSPLHF
CDR3nt: TGTGCCAGCAGCCCCTCGAGAACAGGGTTAAGCTCCTATAATTCACCCCTCCACTTT

abundance: .
d_gene: .
j_gene: TRBJ2-7
v_gene: TRBV7-9
CDR3aa: CASSPLELALAVHF
CDR3nt: TGTGCCAGCAGCCCGCTGGAACTAGCTTTGGCCGTGCACTTC

abundance: .
d_gene: .
j_gene: TRBJ2-7
v_gene: TRBV10-3
CDR3aa: CAISDRTEQYF
CDR3nt: TGTGCCATCTCAGACAGGACCGAGCAGTACTTC

abundance: many
d_gene: .
j_gene: TRBJ1-1
v_gene: TRBV6-5
CDR3aa: CASSRQILMNTEAFF
CDR3nt: TGTGCCAGCAGTCGACAGATTCTTATGAACACTGAAGCTTTCTTT

abundance: .
d_gene: TRBD1
j_gene: TRBJ2-2
v_gene: TRBV25-1
CDR3aa: CASSRTGVGQGNGELFF
CDR3nt: TGTGCCAGCAGTAGGACAGGAGTTGGGCAGGGGAACGGGGAGCTGTTTTTT

abundance: .
d_gene: TRBD1
j_gene: TRBJ2-5
v_gene: TRBV19
CDR3aa: CASSLVPGQGFGTQYF
CDR3nt: TGTGCCAGTAGTTTAGTCCCGGGACAGGGGTTTGGGACCCAGTACTTC

abundance: .
d_gene: .
j_gene: TRBJ2-1
v_gene: TRBV7-9
CDR3aa: CASSPRQGRDEQFF
CDR3nt: TGTGCCAGCAGTCCCCGACAGGGGAGGGATGAGCAGTTCTTC

abundance: few
d_gene: .
j_gene: TRBJ1-2
v_gene: TRBV5-4
CDR3aa: CASSLDSNYGYTF
CDR3nt: TGTGCCAGCAGCTTGGACAGTAACTATGGCTACACCTTC

abundance: .
d_gene: .
j_gene: TRBJ1-4
v_gene: TRBV6-1
CDR3aa: CASAPREWGDEKLFF
CDR3nt: TGTGCCAGCGCACCGCGAGAATGGGGGGATGAAAAACTGTTTTTT

abundance: .
d_gene: TRBD2
j_gene: TRBJ2-7
v_gene: TRBV6-6
CDR3aa: CAPGLPYEQYF
CDR3nt: TGTGCACCGGGACTACCCTACGAGCAGTACTTC

abundance: .
d_gene: .
j_gene: TRBJ2-3
v_gene: TRBV7-3
CDR3aa: CASSLSSLDTQYF
CDR3nt: TGTGCCAGCAGCTTGTCCTCACTTGATACGCAGTATTTT

abundance: .
d_gene: TRBD1
j_gene: TRBJ1-2
v_gene: TRBV27
CDR3aa: CASSRDSLYGYTF
CDR3nt: TGTGCCAGCAGTAGGGACAGTCTCTATGGCTACACCTTC

abundance: .
d_gene: .
j_gene: TRBJ1-2
v_gene: TRBV19
CDR3aa: CASSIRGQAYGYTF
CDR3nt: TGTGCCAGTAGTATAAGAGGGCAAGCCTATGGCTACACCTTC

abundance: few
d_gene: .
j_gene: TRBJ1-5
v_gene: TRBV9
CDR3aa: CASSRGDQPQHF
CDR3nt: TGTGCCAGCTCAAGGGGTGATCAGCCCCAGCATTTT

abundance: .
d_gene: TRBD1
j_gene: TRBJ2-7
v_gene: TRBV13
CDR3aa: CASSSGTGYEQYF
CDR3nt: TGTGCCAGCAGCTCCGGGACAGGATACGAGCAGTACTTC

abundance: many
d_gene: TRBD1
j_gene: TRBJ2-7
v_gene: TRBV7-3
CDR3aa: CASSPGTGTYEQYF
CDR3nt: TGTGCCAGCAGCCCCGGGACAGGTACCTACGAGCAGTACTTC

abundance: .
d_gene: TRBD2
j_gene: TRBJ2-2
v_gene: TRBV7-9
CDR3aa: CASGTPSGRAAGELFF
CDR3nt: TGTGCCAGCGGAACTCCAAGCGGGAGGGCCGCCGGGGAGCTGTTTTTT

abundance: .
d_gene: TRBD1
j_gene: TRBJ1-3
v_gene: TRBV7-8
CDR3aa: CASSLVGRGFGNTIYF
CDR3nt: TGTGCCAGCAGCTTAGTGGGCAGGGGGTTCGGAAACACCATATATTTT

abundance: .
d_gene: .
j_gene: TRBJ1-4
v_gene: TRBV5-1
CDR3aa: CASSLAVGGAGEKLFF
CDR3nt: TGCGCCAGCAGCTTGGCCGTGGGAGGGGCAGGTGAAAAACTGTTTTTT

abundance: .
d_gene: .
j_gene: TRBJ2-2
v_gene: TRBV25-1
CDR3aa: CASRKSGVNTGELFF
CDR3nt: TGTGCCAGCAGGAAGTCAGGGGTGAACACCGGGGAGCTGTTTTTT

abundance: .
d_gene: .
j_gene: TRBJ2-7
v_gene: TRBV5-1
CDR3aa: CASSLGGASHEQYF
CDR3nt: TGCGCCAGCAGCTTGGGAGGCGCATCCCACGAGCAGTACTTC

abundance: .
d_gene: TRBD1
j_gene: TRBJ2-7
v_gene: TRBV18
CDR3aa: CASSRTGNEQYF
CDR3nt: TGTGCCAGCTCAAGGACAGGGAACGAGCAGTACTTC

abundance: .
d_gene: TRBD2
j_gene: TRBJ2-2
v_gene: TRBV6-1
CDR3aa: CASSSAGAGELFF
CDR3nt: TGTGCCAGCAGTAGTGCGGGAGCCGGGGAGCTGTTTTTT

abundance: .
d_gene: TRBD1
j_gene: TRBJ2-7
v_gene: TRBV27
CDR3aa: CASRRTPTGPYEQYF
CDR3nt: TGTGCCAGCAGGCGGACTCCGACAGGGCCCTACGAGCAGTACTTC

abundance: .
d_gene: .
j_gene: TRBJ2-5
v_gene: TRBV6-6
CDR3aa: CASSYSRGQETQYF
CDR3nt: TGTGCCAGCAGTTACTCTCGGGGGCAAGAGACCCAGTACTTC

abundance: .
d_gene: TRBD1
j_gene: TRBJ1-1
v_gene: TRBV7-6
CDR3aa: CASSLPIPGTGAGGTEAFF
CDR3nt: TGTGCCAGCAGCTTACCAATTCCCGGGACAGGGGCGGGCGGCACTGAAGCTTTCTTT

abundance: .
d_gene: .
j_gene: TRBJ1-2
v_gene: TRBV28
CDR3aa: CASSWAGYGYTF
CDR3nt: TGTGCCAGCAGTTGGGCCGGTTATGGCTACACCTTC

abundance: few
d_gene: TRBD2
j_gene: TRBJ2-2
v_gene: TRBV6-4
CDR3aa: CASSDSAGGPGELFF
CDR3nt: TGTGCCAGCAGTGACTCAGCGGGGGGGCCCGGGGAGCTGTTTTTT

abundance: .
d_gene: .
j_gene: TRBJ2-2
v_gene: TRBV7-8
CDR3aa: CASSLKQNTGELFF
CDR3nt: TGTGCCAGCAGCTTAAAGCAGAACACCGGGGAGCTGTTTTTT

abundance: .
d_gene: .
j_gene: TRBJ2-7
v_gene: TRBV30
CDR3aa: CAWSAGHEQYF
CDR3nt: TGTGCCTGGAGCGCGGGCCACGAGCAGTACTTC

abundance: .
d_gene: .
j_gene: TRBJ1-1
v_gene: TRBV6-5
CDR3aa: CASSYSGAANTEAFF
CDR3nt: TGTGCCAGCAGTTACTCTGGGGCAGCGAACACTGAAGCTTTCTTT

abundance: few
d_gene: .
j_gene: TRBJ1-2
v_gene: TRBV28
CDR3aa: CASSLAIYGYTF
CDR3nt: TGTGCCAGCAGTTTAGCTATCTATGGCTACACCTTC

abundance: .
d_gene: .
j_gene: TRBJ1-1
v_gene: TRBV27
CDR3aa: CASPREVPCSEAFF
CDR3nt: TGTGCCAGTCCGAGGGAGGTCCCATGCTCCGAAGCTTTCTTT

abundance: .
d_gene: TRBD1
j_gene: TRBJ2-7
v_gene: TRBV13
CDR3aa: CASSPRSGTGFNEQYF
CDR3nt: TGTGCCAGCAGCCCACGATCGGGGACAGGGTTTAACGAGCAGTACTTC

abundance: few
d_gene: TRBD2
j_gene: TRBJ2-1
v_gene: TRBV2
CDR3aa: CASSLGLAEGSNEQFF
CDR3nt: TGTGCCAGCAGCCTGGGACTAGCGGAGGGATCGAATGAGCAGTTCTTC